The 12 T cell receptor beta chains in this list originate from one sample, sequenced in a study of human T cells and chemical hapten exposure. Time point here: patch test 1, 2 weeks after DPC sensitization. Treatment described: therapeutic diphenylcyclopropenone sensitization with weekly scalp DPC. One entry per CDR3 protein, called by TCRdb with MiXCR from the RACE reads. The sample contains approximately 110,000 distinct CDR3 sequences, about 11% of which appear only once. The sample in question was whole blood, obtained in connection with sensitization to the hapten diphenylcyclopropenone (DPC). The receptors here all came from a woman in her 40s with alopecia areata. Some clones in this sample may be carry-over from other donors' samples.

This clonotype was seen ten or more times. This chain connects TRBV6-5 to TRBJ2-7; TRBD1 matches 9 bases. Germline lookup yields CDR1 MNHEY and CDR2 SVGAGI. This CDR3 contains 14 residues. The V segment lost 6 bases and the J segment 4 bases; nucleotides outside the gene matches: 7. In nucleotides, the CDR3 is TGTGCCAGCAGCCAAGGGGACAGGGTATACGAGCAGTACTTC. As protein: CASSQGDRVYEQYF.

V is TRBV28 and J is TRBJ1-2; a weak D match, TRBD1 (6 bases). The CDR3 has 14 residues. CDR1 and CDR2 from the germline V gene are MDHEN and SYDVKM. Trimming stripped 2 bases from V and 4 bases from J, with 11 bases between. This CDR3 reads CASSLTGQLYGYTF. For the CDR3, the DNA is TGTGCCAGCAGTTTAACAGGACAGCTCTATGGCTACACCTTC.

J is TRBJ2-3 and V is TRBV5-4; D remains ambiguous. This CDR3 contains 14 residues. V lost 2 bases to trimming and J lost 0 bases, with 7 bases between them. Germline loops: CDR1 SGHNT, CDR2 YYREEE (reference sequence). The CDR3 DNA follows: TGTGCCAGCAGCTTTTGGGGAAGCACAGATACGCAGTATTTT. Translating it yields CASSFWGSTDTQYF.

This clonotype showed up just a few times. The V gene is TRBV28, the J gene TRBJ1-2; D is perhaps TRBD1 (5 bases). The CDR3 consists of 16 residues. V gave up 4 bases and J gave up 3 bases, with 18 bases separating them. Germline loops: CDR1 MDHEN, CDR2 SYDVKM. The CDR3 DNA follows: TGTGCCAGCAGTTCTGAGACAGCCCCTACGGACTATGGCTACACCTTC. This translates into CASSSETAPTDYGYTF.

Many counts were recorded for this clonotype. The chain carries TRBV18 and TRBJ2-7; maybe TRBD2 (6 bases). The germline V and J ends were trimmed by 8 bases and 3 bases, with 11 bases remaining between them. CDR1 and CDR2 from the germline V gene are KGHSH and LQKENI. This CDR3 is built from 12 residues. Here the CDR3 reads CASTPGGYEQYF. CDR3 DNA: TGTGCCAGCACGCCCGGGGGCTACGAGCAGTACTTC.

The genes are TRBV20-1 and TRBJ1-1, with 10 nucleotides matching TRBD1. Per the germline V gene, CDR1 is DFQATT and CDR2 is SNEGSKA (reference sequence). The V and J ends lost 1 base and 6 bases, in that order; junction bases with no gene match: 8. This CDR3 spans 15 amino acids. The CDR3 nucleotides are TGCAGTGCTAGAGGGTTTGGACAGGGGGGCCCTGAAGCTTTCTTT. Its translation is CSARGFGQGGPEAFF.

This clonotype was counted only a few times. CDR3 amino acids: CASSSTDRGWGIQYF. The CDR3 nucleotides are TGTGCCAGCAGTTCTACGGACAGGGGTTGGGGCATTCAGTACTTC. The chain uses TRBV6-2 or TRBV6-3 and TRBJ2-4; 9 bases align to TRBD1. CDR1 is MNHEY and CDR2 is SVGEGT in the germline V gene. There are 15 residues in the CDR3. With V trimmed by 4 bases and J by 9 bases, 10 bases remained unmatched.

This clonotype was counted many times. The chain carries TRBV7-9 and TRBJ2-7, with D perhaps matching TRBD1 (5 bases). The CDR3 is 14 residues long. Trimming removed 3 bases from V and 3 bases from J, with 12 bases in between. Germline V lookup: CDR1 SEHNR, CDR2 FQNEAQ (reference sequence). The CDR3 here is CASSLAGIGYEQYF. The DNA for the CDR3 is TGTGCCAGCAGCTTGGCAGGGATAGGCTACGAGCAGTACTTC.

Only a few counts were recorded for this clonotype. The genes are TRBV7-9 and TRBJ2-3, with 7 bases matching TRBD2. Germline CDR1 and CDR2: SEHNR and FQNEAQ (reference sequence). The J segment lost 1 base and the V segment lost 5 bases, leaving 9 bases of the junction unmatched. The CDR3 totals 16 residues. CDR3 sequence: CASSLGLAGRTDTQYF. CDR3 nucleotides: TGTGCCAGCAGCCTGGGGTTAGCGGGTCGCACAGATACGCAGTATTTT.

This clonotype occurred many times. The chain uses TRBV5-1 and TRBJ2-6; 9 nucleotides line up with TRBD1. V lost 0 bases and J lost 2; bases outside the gene matches: 3. Germline V lookup: CDR1 SGHRS, CDR2 YFSETQ. The CDR3 covers 17 residues. The CDR3 protein is CASSLDRGHPGANVLTF. Written as DNA, the CDR3 is TGCGCCAGCAGCTTGGACAGGGGGCACCCTGGGGCCAACGTCCTGACTTTC.

This clonotype appeared many times. The junction differs from germline at one of its ends, possibly a read error. The rearrangement uses TRBV7-7 and TRBJ1-5, with D unclear. CDR1 is SSHAT and CDR2 is FNYEAQ in the germline V gene (reference sequence). The CDR3 is 15 amino acids. The CDR3 DNA reads TGTGCTAGCAGCCTACCGAGGGCGAACAATCAGCCCCAGCATTTT. Translating gives CASSLPRANNQPQHF. Together with reference TRBV7-7 and TRBJ1-5, the CDR3 gives the full variable domain: GAGVSQSPRYKVTKRGQDVTLRCDPISSHATLYWYQQALGQGPEFLTYFNYEAQPDKSGLPSDRFSAERPEGSISTLTIQRTEQRDSAMYRCASSLPRANNQPQHFGDGTRLSIL.

This clonotype was detected ten times or more. This chain links TRBV11-2 with TRBJ1-1; D gene ambiguous. CDR1 and CDR2 (germline): SGHAT, FQNNGV. Trimming shortened V by 4 bases and J by 5 bases, and 14 bases separated the two germline ends. The CDR3 covers 14 residues. The CDR3 protein is CASSSSPGRTEAFF. Here the CDR3 DNA reads TGTGCCAGCAGCTCAAGTCCCGGAAGGACTGAAGCTTTCTTT.